The clone carrying this TCR beta chain was picked up a small number of times. Recruits, aged about 18 to 95 years, lived in 24 US areas. Libraries were prepared by immunoSEQ multiplex PCR; TCRdb keeps only in-frame clonotypes and omits some of them. Of more than 150,000 clones listed, roughly three quarters are singletons. This sample is drawn from a study of blood T cell repertoires in COVID-19. Study-level background: Sites in the United States, Italy and Spain provided acute and convalescent COVID-19 samples. In each case, the material was cDNA or gDNA derived from T cells, B-cell-depleted T cells, or PBMCs.

The CDR3 spans 14 residues. The chain joins TRBV21-1 to TRBJ2-7; the D segment call TRBD1 is taken from the table without a DNA check. TRBV21-1 counts as a pseudogene. This receptor was taken from a man between 60 and 75 years old who had been exposed to COVID-19. Sequencing was carried out using PBMCs or T cells enriched from blood (not recorded which). The CDR3 bases are TGTGCCAGCACTAGGGACAGTTCTGCCTACGAGCAGTACTTC. Its protein is CASTRDSSAYEQYF.